The 32 T cell receptor beta chains presented below share a single source sample, sequenced in a study of blood T cell repertoires in COVID-19. TCRdb's table, derived via immunoSEQ multiplex PCR, lists solely in-frame clones and lacks some. The data show approximately 100,000 clones, around 92% seen once. The sample consisted of peripheral blood. Receptors were obtained from a man aged 50-60 years with active COVID-19.

The rearrangement joins TRBV5-5 to TRBJ2-7, with 10 bases aligning to TRBD1. Trimming took 0 bases from V and 4 from J; bases not matched to a gene: 4. CDR3 length equals 15 residues. Germline values: CDR1 SGHKS, CDR2 YYEKEE (reference sequence). The CDR3 here is CASSLGTGGAYEQYF. CDR3 bases: TGTGCCAGCAGCTTGGGGACAGGGGGTGCGTACGAGCAGTACTTC. Full variable domain (remainder filled in from reference TRBV5-5 and TRBJ2-7): DAGVTQSPTHLIKTRGQQVTLRCSPISGHKSVSWYQQVLGQGPQFIFQYYEKEERGRGNFPDRFSARQFPNYSSELNVNALLLGDSALYLCASSLGTGGAYEQYFGPGTRLTVT.

The chain links TRBV2 to TRBJ2-7; 8 nucleotides line up with TRBD2. This CDR3 comprises 15 residues. V was pared by 3 bases and J by 2 bases, with 6 bases of the junction left unmatched. The germline CDR1 and CDR2 sequences are SNHLY and FYNNEI. CDR3 protein: CASSDKVAGTYEQYF. In nucleotides, the CDR3 is TGTGCCAGCAGTGATAAGGTAGCGGGGACCTACGAGCAGTACTTC.

The gene calls are TRBV6-5 and TRBJ2-7, with 8 bases lining up with TRBD1. CDR3 length: 15 residues. From germline, CDR1 is MNHEY and CDR2 SVGAGI. V gave up 6 bases and J gave up 3 bases; unmatched junction bases: 10. The CDR3 DNA follows: TGTGCCAGCAGGCCCGGACAGGGCGAGAGCTACGAGCAGTACTTC. Translation gives CASRPGQGESYEQYF.

This clone was seen once. The chain combines TRBV5-1 with TRBJ2-2; 7 bases are shared with TRBD1. CDR1 and CDR2 from the germline V gene are SGHRS and YFSETQ. V lost 4 bases to trimming and J lost 0 bases; unmatched junction nucleotides: 6. The CDR3 totals 16 residues. The CDR3 reads CASSKTQGSNTGELFF. The CDR3 DNA is TGCGCCAGCAGCAAAACACAGGGGTCGAACACCGGGGAGCTGTTTTTT.

V usage is TRBV7-9 and J usage is TRBJ1-3; D gene uncertain. The V end was cut by 0 bases, the J end by 4 bases, with 4 bases between. CDR1 is SEHNR, CDR2 FQNEAQ, per germline (reference sequence). CDR3 length: 13 amino acids. CDR3: CASSLAEGNTIYF. The DNA for the CDR3 is TGTGCCAGCAGCTTAGCGGAGGGAAACACCATATATTTT.

The chain couples TRBV11-2 to TRBJ2-3; 10 positions agree with TRBD2. Trimming took 2 bases from V and 7 from J; bases not matched to a gene: 15. The CDR3 spans 18 residues. Germline V lookup: CDR1 SGHAT, CDR2 FQNNGV. The CDR3 nucleotides are TGTGCCAGCAGCTTACCCCGTCGCCAGCGGGAGGGCCAAAATACGCAGTATTTT. It specifies CASSLPRRQREGQNTQYF.

The chain has TRBV19 and TRBJ1-5; D gene unclear. CDR3 length: 14 residues. Trimming stripped 3 bases from V and 1 base from J, with 7 bases between. Per germline, CDR1 LNHDA and CDR2 SQIVND (reference sequence). The CDR3 protein is CASSIRESNQPQHF. DNA for the CDR3: TGTGCCAGTAGTATCCGGGAGAGCAATCAGCCCCAGCATTTT.

V gene TRBV19 combines with J gene TRBJ1-2; D remains ambiguous. The V end lost 6 bases, the J end lost 6 bases, and 5 bases lay between the germline ends. The CDR3 extends over 10 amino acids. CDR1 is LNHDA and CDR2 is SQIVND in the germline V gene (reference sequence). In nucleotides, the CDR3 is TGTGCCAGTAGGAGGGATGGCTACACCTTC. This encodes CASRRDGYTF.

The chain has TRBV28 and TRBJ2-7, with 11 nucleotides matching TRBD2. The V and J ends lost 7 bases and 4 bases, in that order; junction bases with no gene match: 12. The CDR3 consists of 16 residues. Germline-derived CDR1 and CDR2 are MDHEN and SYDVKM. CDR3 sequence reads: CASNSNWASGRYEQYF. The CDR3 DNA is TGTGCCAGCAACTCGAACTGGGCTAGCGGGAGGTACGAGCAGTACTTC. Combining the CDR3 with reference TRBV28 and TRBJ2-7 gives the whole variable domain DVKVTQSSRYLVKRTGEKVFLECVQDMDHENMFWYRQDPGLGLRLIYFSYDVKMKEKGDIPEGYSVSREKKERFSLILESASTNQTSMYLCASNSNWASGRYEQYFGPGTRLTVT.

The chain links TRBV5-6 to TRBJ2-7; D uncertain. The V gene lost 2 bases and the J gene lost 0 bases, with 6 bases spanning the gap. Germline V gives CDR1 SGHDT, CDR2 YYEEEE. The CDR3 is made up of 13 amino acids. The CDR3 region is CASSFGNSYEQYF. CDR3 bases: TGTGCCAGCAGCTTTGGCAACTCCTACGAGCAGTACTTC.

The rearrangement uses TRBV19 and TRBJ2-7; 9 nucleotides align to TRBD2. The J segment lost 6 bases and the V segment lost 4 bases, leaving 10 bases of the junction unmatched. This CDR3 region has 15 residues. From germline, CDR1 is LNHDA and CDR2 SQIVND (reference sequence). CDR3 nucleotides: TGTGCCAGTAGTAGCCCGGGACTAGCTCGTTCCGAGCAGTACTTC. Amino acid sequence: CASSSPGLARSEQYF.

The chain uses TRBV5-1 and TRBJ2-1, with TRBD1 matching 7 bases. J was trimmed by 8 bases and V by 4 bases; bases with no gene match: 9. CDR1 is SGHRS and CDR2 is YFSETQ in the germline V gene. The CDR3 length is 14 residues. Here the CDR3 reads CASSPRQGEDEQFF. In DNA form, the CDR3 reads TGCGCCAGCAGCCCTCGACAGGGAGAGGATGAGCAGTTCTTC. The full variable domain, in which reference TRBV5-1 and TRBJ2-1 provide the parts outside the CDR3, is KAGVTQTPRYLIKTRGQQVTLSCSPISGHRSVSWYQQTPGQGLQFLFEYFSETQRNKGNFPGRFSGRQFSNSRSEMNVSTLELGDSALYLCASSPRQGEDEQFFGPGTRLTVL.

The chain uses TRBV28 and TRBJ1-6; D unresolved. CDR3 size: 15 residues. V lost 3 bases, J lost 8 bases, and 14 bases lay in between. CDR1 is MDHEN, CDR2 SYDVKM, per germline. In DNA form, the CDR3 reads TGTGCCAGCAGTTTTGCCAGTCTGGGCTATTCACCCCTCCACTTT. Its protein product is CASSFASLGYSPLHF.

This sequence joins TRBV18 and TRBJ1-1, with a tentative D call TRBD1 (5 bases). The germline V gene encodes CDR1 KGHSH and CDR2 LQKENI. The V gene lost 5 bases and the J gene lost 1 base, with 14 bases spanning the gap. The CDR3 is made up of 15 amino acids. This chain's CDR3 is CASSSSDGQNTEAFF. The CDR3 bases are TGTGCCAGCTCATCATCGGACGGACAGAACACTGAAGCTTTCTTT.

Written as DNA, the CDR3 is TGTGCCAGCAGCGGGGGACAGGGAAACACCATATATTTT. This encodes CASSGGQGNTIYF. V usage is TRBV5-4 and J usage is TRBJ1-3, with 7 bases lining up with TRBD1. J gave up 4 bases and V 4 bases, and 2 bases lay outside the gene matches. The germline CDR1 and CDR2 sequences are SGHNT and YYREEE (reference sequence). The CDR3 totals 13 residues.

The V call is TRBV18, the J call TRBJ2-2; weak D call: TRBD2 (6 bases). The CDR3 length is 13 residues. Germline CDR1 and CDR2: KGHSH and LQKENI. The V end was cut by 3 bases, the J end by 6 bases, with 8 bases between. The DNA for the CDR3 is TGTGCCAGCTCACCCAGGGAGGCCGGGGAGCTGTTTTTT. It encodes CASSPREAGELFF.

The V gene is TRBV30, the J gene TRBJ1-3, with D possibly being TRBD1 (6 bases). The V end was cut by 2 bases, the J end by 1 base, with 15 bases between. CDR1 is GTSNPN and CDR2 is SVGIG in the germline V gene (reference sequence). This CDR3 has 16 residues. The CDR3 loop reads CAWSSTGTRSGNTIYF. Written as DNA, the CDR3 is TGTGCCTGGAGTTCTACAGGGACGCGGTCTGGAAACACCATATATTTT.

The chain links TRBV28 to TRBJ1-5; no definite D call. The CDR3 sequence is 12 residues long. In germline, CDR1 is MDHEN, CDR2 SYDVKM. Trimming shortened V by 4 bases and J by 11 bases, and 12 bases separated the two germline ends. The CDR3 is CASSSQVGSQHF. CDR3 DNA sequence: TGTGCCAGCAGTTCCCAGGTTGGTTCCCAGCATTTT. Full variable domain (missing parts from reference TRBV28 and TRBJ1-5): DVKVTQSSRYLVKRTGEKVFLECVQDMDHENMFWYRQDPGLGLRLIYFSYDVKMKEKGDIPEGYSVSREKKERFSLILESASTNQTSMYLCASSSQVGSQHFGDGTRLSIL.

The chain carries TRBV19 and TRBJ2-7, with a weak D call TRBD1 (6 bases). Deletions cut 4 bases from V and 3 bases from J, with 16 bases between. The germline V gene has CDR1 LNHDA and CDR2 SQIVND (reference sequence). This CDR3 has 15 residues. The chain's CDR3 is CASSTLTGKVYEQYF. For the CDR3, the DNA is TGTGCCAGTAGTACTCTAACAGGGAAGGTCTACGAGCAGTACTTC.

This clone is labeled as medium-sized. The rearrangement joins TRBV3-1 (or the pseudogene TRBV3-2) to TRBJ1-2; 7 positions match TRBD1. Germline CDR1 and CDR2: LGHDT and YNNKEL (reference sequence). The V and J ends lost 4 bases and 5 bases, in that order; junction bases with no gene match: 13. This CDR3 has 16 amino acids. DNA of the CDR3: TGTGCCAGCAGCCGCACCGGGACAGCGGCAGTGTATGGCTACACCTTC. Amino acids: CASSRTGTAAVYGYTF.

This clone was picked up one time. The J gene is TRBJ2-1, the V gene TRBV6-5; 11 positions agree with TRBD2. Germline CDR1 is MNHEY and CDR2 is SVGAGI. Trimming cost V 7 bases and J 5 bases; bases outside gene matches: 1. This CDR3 spans 13 amino acids. CDR3 region: CASKGLADNEQFF. In DNA, the CDR3 is TGTGCCAGCAAGGGACTAGCGGACAATGAGCAGTTCTTC.

Only one count was recorded for this clone. The rearrangement links TRBV28 to TRBJ2-7; TRBD1 matches 9 bases. The CDR3 consists of 13 residues. Germline V lookup: CDR1 MDHEN, CDR2 SYDVKM. J was trimmed by 7 bases and V by 4 bases; bases with no gene match: 5. In DNA, the CDR3 is TGTGCCAGCAGTTGGAGGGACAGGGAAGAGCAGTACTTC. Protein product: CASSWRDREEQYF. Variable domain in full (rest from reference TRBV28 and TRBJ2-7): DVKVTQSSRYLVKRTGEKVFLECVQDMDHENMFWYRQDPGLGLRLIYFSYDVKMKEKGDIPEGYSVSREKKERFSLILESASTNQTSMYLCASSWRDREEQYFGPGTRLTVT.

For the CDR3, the DNA is TGTGCCAGCAGTATCTACAGGGACCATAATGATGGCTACACCTTC. It is translated as CASSIYRDHNDGYTF. The chain employs TRBV28 and TRBJ1-2; D might be TRBD1 (6 bases). V gave up 5 bases and J gave up 6 bases, with 19 bases separating them. This CDR3 contains 15 residues. The germline CDR1 and CDR2 sequences are MDHEN and SYDVKM.

This sequence joins TRBV5-1 and TRBJ1-1, with 8 nucleotides matching TRBD1. The V gene end was trimmed by 3 bases and the J gene end by 4 bases; junction bases not matched to a gene: 8. CDR1 and CDR2 from the germline V gene are SGHRS and YFSETQ. CDR3 length: 15 residues. CDR3 DNA: TGCGCCAGCAGCTCCCGGACAGGGTCTGTCACTGAAGCTTTCTTT. Translation: CASSSRTGSVTEAFF.

The chain has TRBV10-3 and TRBJ1-2; 7 bases are a match to TRBD1. The V segment lost 0 bases and the J segment 6 bases; nucleotides outside the gene matches: 1. The germline gives CDR1 ENHRY, CDR2 SYGVKD. The CDR3 covers 13 residues. CDR3 in DNA: TGTGCCATCAGTGAGTCGAGGGGGCATGGCTACACCTTC. It specifies CAISESRGHGYTF.

This chain links TRBV5-8 with TRBJ1-3; D perhaps matches TRBD1 (5 bases). This CDR3 comprises 15 residues. Per germline, CDR1 SGHTS and CDR2 YDEGEE. V was cut by 0 bases and J by 4 bases, with 11 bases left in between. Written as DNA, the CDR3 is TGTGCCAGCAGCTTGGGTGGAGGGACCGGAAACACCATATATTTT. Amino acid sequence: CASSLGGGTGNTIYF.

This clone was observed a handful of times. The CDR3 DNA sequence: TGTGCCAGCAGCCTAAGCGGGAGAGAGCAGTACTTC. Its translation is CASSLSGREQYF. The genes are TRBV5-4 and TRBJ2-7; TRBD2 agrees at 8 bases. The V gene's germline CDR1 is SGHNT and CDR2 YYREEE (reference sequence). After removal of 4 bases from V and 7 bases from J, the junction contained 4 bases not matched to a gene. This CDR3 has 12 amino acids.

CDR3 region: CASSTNREVGQPQHF. The CDR3, as DNA: TGTGCCAGCAGTACCAATAGGGAGGTCGGGCAGCCCCAGCATTTT. V usage is TRBV28 and J usage is TRBJ1-5; D is uncertain. Germline CDR1 reads MDHEN; CDR2 reads SYDVKM. V shed 5 bases and J shed 7 bases, with 18 bases lying between them. This CDR3 comprises 15 residues.

The J gene is TRBJ1-1, the V gene TRBV5-1, with D possibly being TRBD1 (6 bases). Per germline, CDR1 SGHRS and CDR2 YFSETQ. Trimming left V 4 bases short and J 1 base short, with 8 bases between. The CDR3 consists of 13 residues. The CDR3 sequence is CASSQGQNTEAFF. The CDR3 coding sequence is TGCGCCAGCAGCCAGGGACAGAACACTGAAGCTTTCTTT.

CDR3 in DNA: TGTGCCAGCAGCTCCTATGGTCGGCTAGCGGGAGGTTTAACCACAGATACGCAGTATTTT. This encodes CASSSYGRLAGGLTTDTQYF. The chain uses TRBV28 and TRBJ2-3; 11 bases are a match to TRBD2. Germline trimming cut 6 bases from V and 2 bases from J; bases unmatched to any gene: 19. From germline, CDR1 is MDHEN and CDR2 SYDVKM. CDR3 length: 20 residues.

The genes are TRBV9 and TRBJ2-7; 9 bases align to TRBD1. The germline gives CDR1 SGDLS, CDR2 YYNGEE. Trimming at V came to 2 bases and at J to 6 bases, leaving 9 bases not matched to a gene. The CDR3 consists of 15 residues. The CDR3 loop reads CASSVSGTGTVEQYF. The CDR3 region has the DNA TGTGCCAGCAGCGTCTCCGGGACAGGGACAGTCGAGCAGTACTTC.

The rearrangement links TRBV10-3 to TRBJ1-2, with 12 bases identical to TRBD1. Germline CDR1 and CDR2: ENHRY and SYGVKD. V was clipped by 6 bases and J by 8 bases; unmatched bases: 16. CDR3 size: 17 residues. The CDR3 nucleotides read TGTGCCATCAGAGGGGGACAGGGGGCGAACCCAGCCTACGGCTACACCTTC. Its protein product is CAIRGGQGANPAYGYTF.